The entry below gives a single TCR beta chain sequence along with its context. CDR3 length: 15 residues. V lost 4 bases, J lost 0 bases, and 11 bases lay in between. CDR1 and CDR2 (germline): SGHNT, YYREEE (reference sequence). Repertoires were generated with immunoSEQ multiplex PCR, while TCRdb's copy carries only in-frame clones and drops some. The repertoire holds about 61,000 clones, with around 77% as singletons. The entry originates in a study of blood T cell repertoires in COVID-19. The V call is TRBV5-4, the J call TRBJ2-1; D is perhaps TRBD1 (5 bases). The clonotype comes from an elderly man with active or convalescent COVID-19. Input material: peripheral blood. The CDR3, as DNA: TGTGCCAGCAGCCCGACAGTTAGCTCCTACAATGAGCAGTTCTTC. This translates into CASSPTVSSYNEQFF.